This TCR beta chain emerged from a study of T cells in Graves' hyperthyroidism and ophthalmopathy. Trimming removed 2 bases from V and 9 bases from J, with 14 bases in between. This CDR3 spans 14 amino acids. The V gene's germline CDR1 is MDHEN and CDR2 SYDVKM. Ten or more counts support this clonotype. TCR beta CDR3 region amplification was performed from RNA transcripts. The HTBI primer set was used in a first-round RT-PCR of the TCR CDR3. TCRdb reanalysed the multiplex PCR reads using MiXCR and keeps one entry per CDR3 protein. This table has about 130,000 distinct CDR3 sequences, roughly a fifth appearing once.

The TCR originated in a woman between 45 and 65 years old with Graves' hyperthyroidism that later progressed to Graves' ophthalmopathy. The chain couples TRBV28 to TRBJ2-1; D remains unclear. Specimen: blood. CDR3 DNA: TGTGCCAGCAGTTTACCGTCCCCAAAATTTGAGCAGTTCTTC. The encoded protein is CASSLPSPKFEQFF.